This entry concerns a single T cell receptor beta chain. The target antigen is unknown. In germline, CDR1 is MNHNY, CDR2 SVGAGI (reference sequence). The V end was cut by 6 bases, the J end by 1 base, with 7 bases between. The CDR3 has 13 residues. Using immunoSEQ multiplex PCR, the repertoire was profiled, and TCRdb retains in-frame clones only, with some absent. Of over 150,000 clones listed, roughly nine tenths were seen once; the top ten hold roughly 2.9%. The data derive from a study of T cell responses to AZD1222 COVID-19 vaccine. General study results and limits: An increase in Spike-specific TCR breadth and depth was observed after two AZD1222 doses.

The material sequenced was peripheral blood, taken on day 0 of AZD1222 vaccination. This chain joins TRBV6-6 and TRBJ1-3; no definite D call. The origin of this receptor is an adult in good health. CDR3 protein: CASRLESGNTIYF. The CDR3 nucleotides are TGTGCCAGCAGGCTTGAATCTGGAAACACCATATATTTT.